This T cell receptor (beta chain) was documented in a study of T cell repertoires in cytomegalovirus infection. Overall study: Carrying CMV and the relevant HLA type showed in public TCR beta signatures. Findings and caveats of the study: The ex vivo response showed dominance by HLA-C-restricted CMV-specific TCR beta clonotypes. People with CMV and the relevant HLA were identified by cumulative public TCR beta family frequency.

Worth noting for this clonotype: What it binds is unknown. At one of its ends the junction is not consistent with the germline gene, which may arise from a read error.

This CDR3 has 17 amino acids. Looked up from germline, CDR1 is MGHRA and CDR2 is YSYEKL. TCRdb re-derived calls from the reads in MiXCR, one entry per CDR3 protein. Counted here are roughly 640,000 distinct CDR3 sequences, roughly 26% occurring once; the ten biggest clones make up under 8.5%. The sequencing sample was made of CD8+ T cells from PBMCs. The TCR comes from a human donor in good health (CMV status not recorded). Some clones in this sample may be carry-over from other donors' samples. The chain carries TRBV4-1 and TRBJ2-1; 15 bases align to TRBD2. The CDR3 bases are TGTGCCAGCAGCCCACGGACTAGCGGGGGGGCAGGCAATGAGCAGTTCTTC. It yields the protein CASSPRTSGGAGNEQFF.